This T cell receptor (beta chain) comes out of a study of T cell responses to AZD1222 COVID-19 vaccine. Repertoires were generated with immunoSEQ multiplex PCR, while TCRdb's copy carries only in-frame clones and drops some. The table records more than 95,000 clones, approximately 83% of them present only once. The germline V gene has CDR1 MNHEY and CDR2 SVGAGI. Between the trimmed V and J ends, which lost 6 bases and 2 bases, there was a span of 11 bases. This CDR3 contains 13 residues. Comments on this clone: Its specificity is not known.

Notes on the study in general: Donors, mostly white British, included more females; clonal diversity was possibly underestimated.

The receptor's source is an adult in good health. The chain is built from TRBV6-5 and TRBJ2-7, with a tentative D call TRBD2 (7 bases). Sequenced material: peripheral blood, taken on day 0 of MenACWY control vaccination. For the CDR3, the DNA is TGTGCCAGCAGGAGGGAGGGGGCCTACGAGCAGTACTTC. As protein: CASRREGAYEQYF.